This TCR beta chain was observed in a study of identical twins. This clonotype has just a few counts. Germline lookup yields CDR1 MNHEY and CDR2 SVGAGI. V was clipped by 2 bases and J by 2 bases, with 10 bases between them. The CDR3 spans 14 residues. Each CDR3 protein gets one entry after TCRdb re-called the 5' RACE reads with MiXCR. The sample carries around 500,000 distinct CDR3 sequences, 11% to 15% recorded once. The same sample was also studied in work on yellow fever vaccine responses in identical twins.

The chain couples TRBV6-5 to TRBJ2-7, with D perhaps matching TRBD1 (5 bases). The sample was CD4+ T cells sorted from blood. The receptor was derived from a woman aged 18 to 35 in good health. CDR3 protein: CASSYEGVTYEQYF. For the CDR3, the DNA is TGTGCCAGCAGTTACGAAGGGGTCACCTACGAGCAGTACTTC.